One TCR beta chain is described in this entry. Its antigen remains undetermined. Base quality data are lacking; no much larger clone is found one base away. The method was the immunoSEQ multiplex PCR assay. Per the original workflow: A statistical classification framework was built to diagnose cytomegalovirus status from the catalog of TCR beta chain sequences. In its TCRdb copy, this immuneACCESS table keeps in-frame sequences only and misses some clones. Where compared with another copy, unresolved V genes explain less than half of these, and the others have no known cause. V, J and clone size derive from that table, while D and trimming were established from the DNA sequence. For this sample there are approximately 270,000 clones; less than 90% appear just once. About 11% of the sample is taken by the ten largest. The data are from a study of cytomegalovirus exposure and HLA in healthy donors (dated by TCRdb to about 2017). About the investigation overall: According to a later analysis, one platform produced both the roughly 120 validation repertoires and the 666 repertoires of the first cohort. The study aimed to test whether cataloging public T cell receptors could reveal signatures of past pathogen exposure. Along with the approximately 700-subject first cohort, a separate validation cohort of 120 different subjects was used. To predict cytomegalovirus infection status, the study brought together high-throughput TCR immunosequencing, statistical association of individual TCRs with disease status, and machine learning. General findings and caveats noted by the study authors: Most TCR sequences were seen in very few donors, while some public TCRs were found in many individuals. A few of the identified cytomegalovirus-associated TCR beta chains were confirmed in vitro to be specific for cytomegalovirus antigens. The classifier was reported to diagnose cytomegalovirus status with high specificity and sensitivity in both the original and validation cohorts. A total of fewer than 200 TCR beta chains were listed by the study as associated with cytomegalovirus. A later analysis found that TCRs clustered in the first cohort also tended to co-occur in the roughly 120 validation repertoires, with approximately 94% of cluster scores above 0. According to the authors, the approach could potentially be generalized to other disease states and immunological phenotypes. A later analysis had no HLA typing for the validation cohort, so co-occurrence there was scored across all 110 or so repertoires.

Separate from the approximately 670-subject first cohort, the validation cohort of 95 to 150 subjects was the group to which the donors belonged. The sequence was collected from a man younger than 35 in good health and CMV-seropositive. The sample taken for sequencing was PBMCs.

The CDR3 in this case is CASSPQGQDVNTEAFF. Read as DNA, the sequence is TGCGCCAGCAGCCCCCAAGGGCAGGATGTGAACACTGAAGCTTTCTTT. The rearranged segments are TRBV4-1 and TRBJ1-1; the D gene identity is not certain. Trimming takes 4 bases from V and 0 bases from J, and the germline ends sit 15 bases apart. Including the terminal cysteine and phenylalanine, the CDR3 comprises 16 residues. The DNA shown is the 48-base CDR3, in frame from base 1. The germline V gene supplies CDR1 MGHRA and CDR2 YSYEKL.